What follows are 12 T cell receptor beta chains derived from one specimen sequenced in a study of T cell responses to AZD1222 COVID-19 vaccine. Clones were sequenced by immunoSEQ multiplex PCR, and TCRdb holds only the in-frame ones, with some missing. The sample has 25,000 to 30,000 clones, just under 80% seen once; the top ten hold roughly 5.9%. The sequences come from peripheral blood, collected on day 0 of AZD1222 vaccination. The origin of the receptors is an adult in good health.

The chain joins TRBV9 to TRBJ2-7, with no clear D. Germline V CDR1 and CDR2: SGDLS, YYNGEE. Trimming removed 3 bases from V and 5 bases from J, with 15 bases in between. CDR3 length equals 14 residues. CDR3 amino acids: CASSEPVGPHEQYF. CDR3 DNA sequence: TGTGCCAGCAGCGAACCTGTCGGGCCCCACGAGCAGTACTTC.

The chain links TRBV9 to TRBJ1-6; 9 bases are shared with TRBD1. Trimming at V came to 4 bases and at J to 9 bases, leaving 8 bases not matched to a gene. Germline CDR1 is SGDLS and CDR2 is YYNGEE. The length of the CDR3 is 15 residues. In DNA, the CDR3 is TGTGCCAGCAGCCCCCGGACAGGGGATTTTTCACCCCTCCACTTT. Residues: CASSPRTGDFSPLHF.

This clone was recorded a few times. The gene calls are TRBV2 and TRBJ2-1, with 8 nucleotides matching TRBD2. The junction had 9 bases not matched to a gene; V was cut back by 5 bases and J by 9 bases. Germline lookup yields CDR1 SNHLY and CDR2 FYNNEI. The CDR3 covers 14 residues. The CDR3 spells CASSLGLAGGEQFF. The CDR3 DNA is TGTGCCAGCAGTTTAGGACTAGCCGGGGGTGAGCAGTTCTTC.

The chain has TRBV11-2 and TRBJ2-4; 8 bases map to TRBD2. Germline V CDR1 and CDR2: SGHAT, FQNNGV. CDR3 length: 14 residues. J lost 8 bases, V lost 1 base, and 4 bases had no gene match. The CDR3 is CASSLGAGGDIQYF. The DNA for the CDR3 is TGTGCCAGCAGCTTAGGGGCGGGAGGCGACATTCAGTACTTC.

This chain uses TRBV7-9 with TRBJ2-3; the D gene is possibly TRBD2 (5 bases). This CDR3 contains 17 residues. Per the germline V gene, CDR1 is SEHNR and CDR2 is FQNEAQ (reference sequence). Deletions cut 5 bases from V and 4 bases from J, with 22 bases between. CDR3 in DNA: TGTGCCAGCAGCCCGTTTCTTCGAGGGAGTACTGCAGATACGCAGTATTTT. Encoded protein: CASSPFLRGSTADTQYF.

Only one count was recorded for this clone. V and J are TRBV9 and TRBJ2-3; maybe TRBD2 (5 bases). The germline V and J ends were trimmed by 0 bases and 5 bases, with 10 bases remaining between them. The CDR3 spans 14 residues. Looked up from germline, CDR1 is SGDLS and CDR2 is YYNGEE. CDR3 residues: CASSVAPSRDTQYF. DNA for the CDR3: TGTGCCAGCAGCGTAGCTCCTAGCCGAGATACGCAGTATTTT.

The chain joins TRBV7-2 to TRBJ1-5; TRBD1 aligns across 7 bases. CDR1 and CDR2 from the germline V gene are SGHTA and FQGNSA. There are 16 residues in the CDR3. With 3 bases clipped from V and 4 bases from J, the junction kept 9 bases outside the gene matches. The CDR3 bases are TGTGCCAGCAGCTTCCTTCCCGACAGGGAAAATCAGCCCCAGCATTTT. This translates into CASSFLPDRENQPQHF.

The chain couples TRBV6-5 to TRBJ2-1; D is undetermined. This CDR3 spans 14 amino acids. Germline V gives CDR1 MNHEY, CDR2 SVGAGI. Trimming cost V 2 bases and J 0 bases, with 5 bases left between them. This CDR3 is CASSYRSSYNEQFF. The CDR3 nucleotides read TGTGCCAGCAGTTACAGGAGCTCCTACAATGAGCAGTTCTTC.

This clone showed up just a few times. The CDR3 loop reads CASSWGGGSSYNEQFF. The CDR3 coding sequence is TGTGCCAGCAGCTGGGGCGGGGGAAGCTCCTACAATGAGCAGTTCTTC. This sequence joins TRBV5-4 and TRBJ2-1; 7 positions match TRBD2. Looked up from germline, CDR1 is SGHNT and CDR2 is YYREEE (reference sequence). The length of the CDR3 is 16 residues. V shed 3 bases, J shed 0 bases, and the junction held 6 bases outside the gene matches.

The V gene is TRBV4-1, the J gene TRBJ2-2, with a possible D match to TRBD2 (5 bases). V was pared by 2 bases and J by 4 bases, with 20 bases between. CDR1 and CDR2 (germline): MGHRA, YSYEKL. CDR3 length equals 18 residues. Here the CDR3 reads CASSQRRRDPGSTGELFF. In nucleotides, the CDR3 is TGCGCCAGCAGCCAACGTAGACGGGATCCGGGATCCACCGGGGAGCTGTTTTTT.

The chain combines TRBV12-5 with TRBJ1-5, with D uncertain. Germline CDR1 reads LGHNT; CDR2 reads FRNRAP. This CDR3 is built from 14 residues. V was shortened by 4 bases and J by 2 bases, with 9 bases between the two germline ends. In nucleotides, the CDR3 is TGTGCTAGTGGTTCCGAGATCGGCAATCAGCCCCAGCATTTT. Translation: CASGSEIGNQPQHF. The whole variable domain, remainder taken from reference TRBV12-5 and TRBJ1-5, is DARVTQTPRHKVTEMGQEVTMRCQPILGHNTVFWYRQTMMQGLELLAYFRNRAPLDDSGMPKDRFSAEMPDATLATLKIQPSEPRDSAVYFCASGSEIGNQPQHFGDGTRLSIL.

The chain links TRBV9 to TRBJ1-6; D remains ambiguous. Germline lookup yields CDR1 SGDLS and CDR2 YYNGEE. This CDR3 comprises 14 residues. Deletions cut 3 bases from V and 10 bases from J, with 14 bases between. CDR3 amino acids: CASSADVGGSPLHF. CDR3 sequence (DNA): TGTGCCAGCAGCGCCGATGTAGGAGGCTCACCCCTCCACTTT. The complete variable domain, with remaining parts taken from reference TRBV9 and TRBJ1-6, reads DSGVTQTPKHLITATGQRVTLRCSPRSGDLSVYWYQQSLDQGLQFLIQYYNGEERAKGNILERFSAQQFPDLHSELNLSSLELGDSALYFCASSADVGGSPLHFGNGTRLTVT.